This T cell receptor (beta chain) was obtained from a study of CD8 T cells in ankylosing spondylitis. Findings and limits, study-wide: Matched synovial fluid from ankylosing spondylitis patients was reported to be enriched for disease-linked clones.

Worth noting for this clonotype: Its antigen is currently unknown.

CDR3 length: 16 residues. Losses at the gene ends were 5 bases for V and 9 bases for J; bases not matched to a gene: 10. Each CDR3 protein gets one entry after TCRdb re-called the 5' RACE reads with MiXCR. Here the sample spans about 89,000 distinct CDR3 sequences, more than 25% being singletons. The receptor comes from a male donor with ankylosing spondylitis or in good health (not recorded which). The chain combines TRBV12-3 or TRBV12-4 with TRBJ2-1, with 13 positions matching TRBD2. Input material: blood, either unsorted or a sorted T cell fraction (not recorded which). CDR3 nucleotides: TGTGCCAGCAGTCTCGAAACTAGCGGGAGGGCCGGTGAGCAGTTCTTC. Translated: CASSLETSGRAGEQFF.